This T cell receptor beta chain emerged from a study of T cells in localized non-small cell lung cancer. The V end was cut by 7 bases, the J end by 4 bases, with 20 bases between. CDR3 length equals 16 residues. Germline assignment: CDR1 LNHDA and CDR2 SQIVND (reference sequence). Some clones are missing from TCRdb's copy, which holds only in-frame ones; the method was immunoSEQ multiplex PCR. This sample has approximately 20,000 clones; approximately 84% occur once, and the top ten carry about 2.6%. Turning to this clone: Antigen unknown.

Study-wide findings and caveats: Highest T cell clonality was seen in uninvolved adjacent lung, surpassing that measured in tumor. There were a median around 60 of the top 100 tumor clones appearing in adjacent lung.

V and J are TRBV19 and TRBJ2-1; D is possibly TRBD1 or TRBD2 (5 bases each). The sequenced sample was peripheral blood, obtained before any cancer treatment. This sequence originates from a man aged 35 to 69 with stage I lung adenocarcinoma. DNA of the CDR3: TGTGCCAGTACCCGAGGGACCGAGGAGTATTACAATGAGCAGTTCTTC. Its protein is CASTRGTEEYYNEQFF.